Below are 5 T cell receptor beta chains sequenced from a single sample in a study of blood T cell repertoires in COVID-19. Measured with immunoSEQ multiplex PCR; TCRdb has only the in-frame clones, and not every one. The sample contains about 73,000 clones, around 82% of which appear only once. Material for sequencing was peripheral blood. The source of these receptors is a human donor in a cohort sampled during active COVID-19.

The CDR3 reads CAAGGQGGNTIYF. The CDR3 bases are TGTGCCGCAGGAGGGCAGGGTGGAAACACCATATATTTT. The chain joins TRBV3-1 (or the pseudogene TRBV3-2) to TRBJ1-3; D may be TRBD1 (5 bases). The CDR3 runs to 13 residues. The germline gives CDR1 LGHDT, CDR2 YNNKEL (reference sequence). V shed 11 bases and J shed 3 bases, with 14 bases lying between them.

V and J are TRBV7-9 and TRBJ1-6, with 10 bases matching TRBD1. V was pared by 5 bases and J by 9 bases, with 4 bases of the junction left unmatched. The CDR3 runs to 14 residues. Germline values: CDR1 SEHNR, CDR2 FQNEAQ (reference sequence). CDR3 sequence reads: CASSTGQGSSPLHF. The CDR3 nucleotides are TGTGCCAGCAGCACGGGACAGGGGAGTTCACCCCTCCACTTT.

The chain couples TRBV6-6 to TRBJ1-6, with D unresolved. CDR1 is MNHNY and CDR2 is SVGAGI in the germline V gene (reference sequence). V lost 6 bases, J lost 2 bases, and 11 bases lay in between. The CDR3 is 15 residues long. The CDR3 loop reads CASRPPGTYNSPLHF. Here the CDR3 DNA reads TGTGCCAGCAGGCCGCCGGGAACCTATAATTCACCCCTCCACTTT.

The rearrangement links TRBV6-5 to TRBJ1-5; no definite D call. Looked up from germline, CDR1 is MNHEY and CDR2 is SVGAGI. The CDR3 spans 13 residues. Trimming took off 6 bases at V and 5 bases at J, with 11 bases between the two ends. This CDR3 is CASRDLRYQPQHF. CDR3 bases: TGTGCCAGCAGAGACCTCAGGTATCAGCCCCAGCATTTT.

The V and J genes are TRBV3-1 (or the pseudogene TRBV3-2) and TRBJ1-2, with 8 bases matching TRBD1. J was trimmed by 1 base and V by 3 bases; bases with no gene match: 4. Germline V gene sequence: CDR1 LGHDT, CDR2 YNNKEL (reference sequence). The length of the CDR3 is 15 residues. CDR3 sequence (DNA): TGTGCCAGCAGCCACAGGACAGGGTATAACTATGGCTACACCTTC. This gives the protein CASSHRTGYNYGYTF.